This entry describes one T cell receptor (beta chain). An amount of RNA that ranged from roughly 0.45 to 1 ug was reverse transcribed with random hexamers. In TCRdb, the immunoSEQ multiplex PCR reads were re-called with MiXCR into one record per CDR3 protein. The table includes over 150,000 distinct CDR3 sequences, roughly 92% detected once. Germline CDR1 is SGHTA and CDR2 is FQGTGA. This CDR3 comprises 19 residues. The V and J ends lost 5 bases and 0 bases respectively, with 20 bases between them. The data are from a study of CD8 T cells in Susac syndrome. The CD8+ and CD4+ T cells were isolated magnetically using a negative isolation approach, whereas the TEMRA cells were enriched by FACS.

The rearrangement links TRBV7-3 to TRBJ2-6, with D uncertain. This TCR derives from a human donor with multiple sclerosis. Sequencing was performed on CD4+ T cells from PBMCs. The CDR3 spells CASSPRPFYTHSGANVLTF. The DNA of the CDR3 is TGTGCCAGCAGCCCCCGACCGTTCTATACCCACTCTGGGGCCAACGTCCTGACTTTC.